The source of this T cell receptor (beta chain) is a study of cytomegalovirus exposure and HLA in healthy donors. Points from the study as a whole: A later analysis found first-cohort TCR clusters tended to co-occur in the 120 validation repertoires. According to the study, 150 to 200 TCR beta chains were cytomegalovirus-associated.

Here immunoSEQ multiplex PCR was the method, and the copy in TCRdb shows in-frame clones only, minus some. Of about 160,000 clones listed, 70% to 90% are singletons. To note about this clone: Its antigen is unknown.

Germline V CDR1 and CDR2: GTSNPN, SVGIG (reference sequence). This CDR3 is built from 13 residues. V lost 0 bases, J lost 7 bases, and 5 bases stayed unmatched. The rearrangement uses TRBV30 and TRBJ1-2; 7 bases are shared with TRBD1. The clonotype comes from a woman between 18 and 29 years old in good health and CMV-seronegative. Sequencing was performed on PBMCs. The CDR3 region has the DNA TGTGCCTGGAGTGTGACAGGGAAGAGTGGCTACACCTTC. Its translation is CAWSVTGKSGYTF.